The 7 T cell receptor beta chains presented below share a single source sample, sequenced in a study of early T cells in non-severe SARS-CoV-2 infection. TCRdb analysed the 5' RACE reads with MiXCR anew, one entry per CDR3 protein. Counted here are about 30,000 distinct CDR3 sequences, 6.6% occurring once; the ten biggest clones make up 37%. Sample: whole blood. These receptor sequences come from an adult who was a healthcare worker with PCR-confirmed SARS-CoV-2 infection or an uninfected control (not recorded which).

This clonotype occurred many times. The chain couples TRBV19 to TRBJ1-3; a possible D gene is TRBD1 (6 bases). V lost 7 bases and J lost 2, with 15 bases in between. The CDR3 is 15 residues long. Germline V gene sequence: CDR1 LNHDA, CDR2 SQIVND (reference sequence). The CDR3 here is CASIRGAKPGNTIYF. The DNA for the CDR3 is TGTGCCAGTATTCGGGGGGCGAAACCTGGAAACACCATATATTTT.

This clonotype appeared many times. The chain employs TRBV5-5 and TRBJ1-4; possibly TRBD1 for D (5 bases). V was pared by 3 bases and J by 8 bases, with 17 bases between. Germline V gene data show CDR1 as SGHKS and CDR2 as YYEKEE (reference sequence). The CDR3 is 15 residues long. The CDR3 region is CASSSGTQTLEKLFF. CDR3 DNA: TGTGCCAGCAGCTCCGGGACCCAGACTCTGGAAAAACTGTTTTTT.

This clonotype was detected ten times or more. The rearrangement links TRBV7-8 to TRBJ1-4, with unresolved D. This CDR3 has 15 residues. Germline CDR1 reads SGHVS; CDR2 reads FQNEAQ. V was pared by 5 bases and J by 7 bases, with 17 bases between. The CDR3: CASSARTEPFEKLFF. CDR3 DNA sequence: TGTGCCAGCAGCGCTAGGACCGAGCCATTTGAAAAACTGTTTTTT.

This clonotype was seen many times. The rearrangement links TRBV10-3 to TRBJ1-5; maybe TRBD1 (6 bases). Germline V gene sequence: CDR1 ENHRY, CDR2 SYGVKD. Deletions cut 3 bases from V and 7 bases from J, with 10 bases between. The CDR3 length is 13 residues. The CDR3 reads CAISEQGKQPQHF. CDR3 DNA sequence: TGTGCCATCAGTGAACAGGGAAAACAGCCCCAGCATTTT.

This clonotype turned up a few times. This chain uses TRBV7-3 with TRBJ2-5; no firm D call. Germline V gene data show CDR1 as SGHTA and CDR2 as FQGTGA. The ends were cut back, 3 bases at V and 1 base at J, with 6 bases in the middle. This CDR3 is 13 amino acids long. Written as DNA, the CDR3 is TGTGCCAGCAGCTTGAACCCCCAAGAGACCCAGTACTTC. Its protein is CASSLNPQETQYF.

Many counts were recorded for this clonotype. The V gene is TRBV5-4, the J gene TRBJ2-2; TRBD2 matches at 16 bases. The CDR3 sequence is 18 residues long. Looked up from germline, CDR1 is SGHNT and CDR2 is YYREEE (reference sequence). V trimming: 6 bases; J trimming: 4 bases; junction bases outside the gene matches: 9. CDR3 loop: CASTRPGTSGGATGELFF. The DNA of the CDR3 is TGTGCCAGCACCCGTCCCGGGACTAGCGGGGGGGCCACCGGGGAGCTGTTTTTT.

At least ten counts were recorded for this clonotype. V usage is TRBV7-6 and J usage is TRBJ2-3, with D tentatively TRBD2 (5 bases). The germline V gene encodes CDR1 SGHVS and CDR2 FNYEAQ. Trimming pared 1 base from V and 5 bases from J, leaving 10 bases between. The CDR3 is made up of 14 amino acids. The CDR3 sequence is CASSLGHGGDTQYF. Here the CDR3 DNA reads TGTGCCAGCAGCTTAGGACACGGAGGAGATACGCAGTATTTT.